The sequence of this T cell receptor beta chain was determined in a study of control samples from healthy donors and cancer patients (TCRdb year 2020). On this clone itself: Its antigen specificity is not known. Nothing much larger sits one base from this clone, and base qualities are not available.

Libraries were prepared through the immunoSEQ multiplex PCR assay. The source is immuneACCESS, and TCRdb retained only in-frame sequences with V and J called. Part of the clones is not carried over; for the studies checked, unresolved V genes explain less than half of this, and the remainder is unexplained. The table for this sample lists 150,000 or so clones; 80% to 95% of them were counted only once. The ten top clones hold roughly 5.7% of the sample. This receptor was taken from a man aged 18-30 years in good health. Sequenced sample: blood.

The CDR3 has the sequence CASSLGGGTGELFF. In nucleotides, the sequence is TGCGCCAGCAGCTTGGGTGGGGGGACCGGGGAGCTGTTTTTT. Here the chain combines TRBV5-1 and TRBJ2-2; perhaps TRBD2 is the D gene, with 6 bases matching. The CDR3 sequence holds 14 residues, the cysteine and phenylalanine included. The only DNA kept is the CDR3, 42 bases in frame from the first base. V is clipped by 0 bases and J by 5 bases, and the sequence between their germline boundaries is 8 bases long. Looking up the germline V gene yields CDR1 SGHRS and CDR2 YFSETQ.